This T cell receptor beta chain was profiled in a study of OX40 agonist ivuxolimab in advanced cancers. About the study: Enrolled patients in dose escalation had cancers that were hepatocellular carcinoma, melanoma, renal cell or head and neck cancer.

Germline CDR1 reads SGHVS; CDR2 reads FNYEAQ. CDR3 length equals 19 residues. The V segment lost 0 bases and the J segment 1 base; nucleotides outside the gene matches: 13. Repertoires were generated with immunoSEQ multiplex PCR, while TCRdb's copy carries only in-frame clones and drops some. This sample has 29,000 or so clones, with over 90% found just once. Regarding this clone: Its antigen is unidentified.

Notes on the study in general: Dosing at 0.1 to 3.0 mg/kg was accompanied by clonal expansion of CD4+ and CD8+ blood T cells by week 6.

The receptor was derived from an adult with an advanced solid tumor such as melanoma, head and neck, liver or kidney cancer. The sequencing here drew on CD4+ or CD8+ T cells sorted from blood, taken in a trial of the OX40 agonist ivuxolimab. J is TRBJ2-7 and V is TRBV7-6, with 9 positions matching TRBD2. For the CDR3, the DNA is TGTGCCAGCAGCTTAGCGGTGGGGGCTAGCGGGGCAAAATCCTACGAGCAGTACTTC. Its protein is CASSLAVGASGAKSYEQYF.